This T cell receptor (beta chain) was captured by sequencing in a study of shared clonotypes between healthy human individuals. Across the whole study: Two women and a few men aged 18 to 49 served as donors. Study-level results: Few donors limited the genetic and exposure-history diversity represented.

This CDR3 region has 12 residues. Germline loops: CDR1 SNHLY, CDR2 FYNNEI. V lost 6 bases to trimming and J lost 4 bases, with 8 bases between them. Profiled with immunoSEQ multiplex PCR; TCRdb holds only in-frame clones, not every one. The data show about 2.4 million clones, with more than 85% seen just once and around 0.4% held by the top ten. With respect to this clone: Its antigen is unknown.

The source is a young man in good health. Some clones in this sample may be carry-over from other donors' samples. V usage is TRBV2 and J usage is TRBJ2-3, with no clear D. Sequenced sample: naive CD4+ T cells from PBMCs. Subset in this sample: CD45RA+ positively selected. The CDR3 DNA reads TGTGCCAGCAGCGGCTCATCAGATACGCAGTATTTT. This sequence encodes CASSGSSDTQYF. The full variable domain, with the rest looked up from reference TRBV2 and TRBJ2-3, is EPEVTQTPSHQVTQMGQEVILRCVPISNHLYFYWYRQILGQKVEFLVSFYNNEISEKSEIFDDQFSVERPDGSNFTLKIRSTKLEDSAMYFCASSGSSDTQYFGPGTRLTVL.